The 4 T cell receptor beta chains in this list originate from one sample, sequenced in a study of radiation and T cells in renal cell carcinoma. The time point here: blood 2 weeks post-SBRT. Indicated treatment: 15 Gy SBRT to primary tumor, nephrectomy 4 weeks later. Profiled with immunoSEQ multiplex PCR; TCRdb holds only in-frame clones, not every one. Here the sample spans some 72,000 clones, roughly 87% being singletons. The specimen comprised blood, sampled from a patient whose treatment included radiotherapy and nephrectomy. The receptor set was obtained from a man between 60 and 70 years old with renal cell carcinoma.

The count of this clone is one. The chain is built from TRBV7-8 and TRBJ1-5; D call uncertain. Trimming pared 3 bases from V and 0 bases from J, leaving 9 bases between. The CDR3 runs 15 residues. CDR1 and CDR2 (germline): SGHVS, FQNEAQ. DNA of the CDR3: TGTGCCAGCAGCTTGTACTTACTTAGCAATCAGCCCCAGCATTTT. Protein: CASSLYLLSNQPQHF.

This sequence joins TRBV4-3 and TRBJ2-7; possible D gene TRBD2, 6 bases. V gave up 0 bases and J gave up 3 bases, with 12 bases separating them. The CDR3 extends over 15 amino acids. Looked up from germline, CDR1 is LGHNA and CDR2 is YSLEER. The CDR3 loop is CASSQDGGGVYEQYF. CDR3 in DNA: TGCGCCAGCAGCCAAGATGGAGGAGGGGTCTACGAGCAGTACTTC.

V and J are TRBV10-3 and TRBJ1-5; no definite D call. CDR3 length equals 15 residues. Trimming pared 0 bases from V and 4 bases from J, leaving 10 bases between. Germline-derived CDR1 and CDR2 are ENHRY and SYGVKD. The CDR3 DNA sequence: TGTGCCATCAGTGAGTCTGGGAGGCCGAATCAGCCCCAGCATTTT. As protein: CAISESGRPNQPQHF.

The V gene is TRBV7-9, the J gene TRBJ2-2, with D possibly matching TRBD1 (6 bases). This CDR3 spans 15 amino acids. The ends were cut back, 1 base at V and 4 bases at J, with 10 bases in the middle. The germline CDR1 and CDR2 sequences are SEHNR and FQNEAQ (reference sequence). CDR3 sequence reads: CASSLEQGGTGELFF. For the CDR3, the DNA is TGTGCCAGCAGCTTAGAACAGGGCGGCACCGGGGAGCTGTTTTTT.